The subject of this entry is one TCR beta chain. This record comes from a study of T cell changes during pregnancy in multiple sclerosis. Germline V gene lookup returns CDR1 MNHEY and CDR2 SMNVEV (reference sequence). This CDR3 region has 12 residues. V was trimmed by 3 bases and J by 3 bases, leaving 5 bases between them. Using immunoSEQ multiplex PCR, the repertoire was profiled, and TCRdb retains in-frame clones only, with some absent. Altogether around 30,000 clones are present, around nine tenths being singletons, with the ten largest covering 6.2%. The TCR comes from a female donor with multiple sclerosis, enrolled in a pregnancy study. Source: CD8+ T cells from peripheral blood mononuclear cells, taken before pregnancy. This chain links TRBV27 with TRBJ2-5; D not certain. The CDR3 protein is CASSFLEETQYF. The DNA for the CDR3 is TGTGCCAGCAGTTTTTTAGAAGAGACCCAGTACTTC.